These 26 T cell receptor beta chains came from one sample sequenced in a study of Ad26.COV2.S vaccination and SARS-CoV-2 variants. Sample treatment: some 20 received Ad26.COV2.S at low or high dose, single or two shots; a few received placebo; per-sample allocation not given. Sampling was done on day 63 after the first vaccine or placebo injection. Produced via immunoSEQ multiplex PCR; TCRdb's table is partial and in-frame only. Here the sample spans around 450,000 clones, nearly 90% being singletons. The source was peripheral blood, collected in a trial of Ad26.COV2.S vaccine versus placebo. The receptors here all came from a person between 18 and 65 years old who received the Ad26.COV2.S COVID-19 vaccine or a placebo.

This clone was seen more than once but under ten times. The chain uses TRBV10-3 and TRBJ1-5, with D possibly matching TRBD1 (5 bases). CDR1 is ENHRY, CDR2 SYGVKD, per germline. Trimming took off 3 bases at V and 0 bases at J, with 12 bases between the two ends. This CDR3 is 16 amino acids long. CDR3 region: CAISDGRTHSNQPQHF. CDR3 in DNA: TGTGCCATCAGTGATGGCCGGACACATAGCAATCAGCCCCAGCATTTT.

As concerns this clone: Different DNA sequences within this sample yield the same CDR3. The chain employs TRBV18 and TRBJ1-3, with D hard to call. The ends were cut back, 1 base at V and 3 bases at J, with 7 bases in the middle. CDR1 KGHSH and CDR2 LQKENI come from the germline V gene. This CDR3 contains 14 residues. The DNA of the CDR3 is TGTGCCAGCTCACCACAGGGTAGTGGAAACACCATATATTTT. Translated, it gives CASSPQGSGNTIYF.

The chain carries TRBV10-1 and TRBJ2-7; 11 nucleotides agree with TRBD2. Losses at the gene ends were 8 bases for V and 5 bases for J; bases not matched to a gene: 5. The CDR3 sequence is 13 residues long. The germline CDR1 and CDR2 sequences are WNHNN and SYGVQD (reference sequence). The chain's CDR3 is CASRLTSGNEQYF. Here the CDR3 DNA reads TGCGCCAGCCGACTGACTAGCGGGAACGAGCAGTACTTC.

The rearrangement links TRBV7-9 to TRBJ2-5; D is perhaps TRBD2 (6 bases). CDR1 is SEHNR, CDR2 FQNEAQ, per germline (reference sequence). V was pared by 0 bases and J by 7 bases, with 12 bases between. This CDR3 is built from 14 residues. The CDR3 DNA sequence: TGTGCCAGCAGCTTAGCGGAGGGGTCAGCGACCCAGTACTTC. Protein: CASSLAEGSATQYF. The full variable domain, rest sourced from reference TRBV7-9 and TRBJ2-5, is DTGVSQNPRHKITKRGQNVTFRCDPISEHNRLYWYRQTLGQGPEFLTYFQNEAQLEKSRLLSDRFSAERPKGSFSTLEIQRTEQGDSAMYLCASSLAEGSATQYFGPGTRLLVL.

The V and J genes are TRBV3-1 (or the pseudogene TRBV3-2) and TRBJ2-1; a possible D gene is TRBD1 (6 bases). The CDR3 has 15 residues. Germline lookup yields CDR1 LGHDT and CDR2 YNNKEL (reference sequence). The ends were cut back, 1 base at V and 6 bases at J, with 13 bases in the middle. CDR3 sequence: CASSQGRGGPNEQFF. CDR3 DNA sequence: TGTGCCAGCAGCCAAGGGCGAGGGGGTCCCAATGAGCAGTTCTTC.

The rearrangement joins TRBV2 to TRBJ2-7; D possibly corresponds to TRBD1 (5 bases). The V end was cut by 3 bases, the J end by 3 bases, with 6 bases between. Germline CDR1 SNHLY, CDR2 FYNNEI. This CDR3 spans 12 amino acids. In nucleotides, the CDR3 is TGTGCCAGCAGTGACAGGGACTACGAGCAGTACTTC. Amino acids: CASSDRDYEQYF.

The rearrangement joins TRBV18 to TRBJ1-3; D remains unclear. Germline-derived CDR1 and CDR2 are KGHSH and LQKENI. The V and J ends lost 1 base and 4 bases respectively, with 17 bases between them. This CDR3 is built from 17 residues. The CDR3 protein is CASSPRGSGTGGNTIYF. The CDR3, as DNA: TGTGCCAGCTCACCACGGGGATCCGGAACGGGGGGAAACACCATATATTTT. Supplemented by reference TRBV18 and TRBJ1-3, the full variable domain reads NAGVMQNPRHLVRRRGQEARLRCSPMKGHSHVYWYRQLPEEGLKFMVYLQKENIIDESGMPKERFSAEFPKEGPSILRIQQVVRGDSAAYFCASSPRGSGTGGNTIYFGEGSWLTVV.

This clone has only one observation. The chain uses TRBV20-1 and TRBJ2-7; 13 bases match TRBD2. The ends lost 3 bases at V and 6 bases at J; junction bases unmatched: 2. Germline V gene sequence: CDR1 DFQATT, CDR2 SNEGSKA (reference sequence). This CDR3 is built from 13 residues. The CDR3 sequence is CSASGTSGIEQYF. The CDR3 DNA follows: TGCAGTGCTAGTGGGACTAGCGGGATCGAGCAGTACTTC.

The chain is built from TRBV19 and TRBJ2-1; D is ambiguous. CDR1 and CDR2 from the germline V gene are LNHDA and SQIVND (reference sequence). V dropped 5 bases and J dropped 2 bases, with 13 bases sitting between them. The CDR3 spans 15 residues. The CDR3, as DNA: TGTGCCAGTAGTTCCAGCTCTGGGGCCTACAATGAGCAGTTCTTC. Its translation: CASSSSSGAYNEQFF.

The chain combines TRBV4-2 with TRBJ2-3; TRBD2 matches at 10 bases. J gave up 6 bases and V 3 bases, and 9 bases lay outside the gene matches. Germline-derived CDR1 and CDR2 are LGHNA and YNFKEQ. The CDR3 runs 16 residues. CDR3 nucleotide sequence: TGTGCCAGCAGCCAGACTAGCGGGTCACGGCTGGATACGCAGTATTTT. This gives the protein CASSQTSGSRLDTQYF.

This chain connects TRBV19 to TRBJ2-3; 8 bases are shared with TRBD2. Germline-derived CDR1 and CDR2 are LNHDA and SQIVND (reference sequence). Losses at the gene ends were 7 bases for V and 4 bases for J; bases not matched to a gene: 7. This CDR3 contains 14 residues. The CDR3 spells CASMSGSSSDTQYF. CDR3 nucleotides: TGTGCCAGTATGAGCGGGAGTAGCTCAGATACGCAGTATTTT.

This chain joins TRBV18 and TRBJ2-7; D is uncertain. Germline lookup yields CDR1 KGHSH and CDR2 LQKENI. V lost 1 base and J lost 0, with 16 bases in between. The CDR3 totals 17 residues. CDR3 coding DNA: TGTGCCAGCTCACCACGGTATACAGCTGAGAGCTCCTACGAGCAGTACTTC. Encoded protein: CASSPRYTAESSYEQYF. Drawing the rest from reference TRBV18 and TRBJ2-7, the complete variable domain is NAGVMQNPRHLVRRRGQEARLRCSPMKGHSHVYWYRQLPEEGLKFMVYLQKENIIDESGMPKERFSAEFPKEGPSILRIQQVVRGDSAAYFCASSPRYTAESSYEQYFGPGTRLTVT.

V and J are TRBV24-1 and TRBJ1-1, with D possibly being TRBD1 (5 bases). CDR1 is KGHDR, CDR2 SFDVKD, per germline. This CDR3 spans 14 amino acids. Trimming took 5 bases from V and 1 from J, leaving 10 bases between them. CDR3 DNA: TGTGCCACCAGTGCTGGGACGGAGAACACTGAAGCTTTCTTT. As protein: CATSAGTENTEAFF.

The V gene is TRBV25-1, the J gene TRBJ1-2, with 7 bases aligning to TRBD1. Germline assignment: CDR1 MGHDK and CDR2 SYGVNS. This CDR3 is 17 amino acids long. V lost 2 bases and J lost 3; bases outside the gene matches: 12. CDR3 region: CASSESRQGEFYYGYTF. The CDR3 DNA reads TGTGCCAGCAGTGAAAGCCGACAGGGTGAGTTTTACTATGGCTACACCTTC.

The V and J genes are TRBV4-2 and TRBJ2-7, with D possibly TRBD1 on 5 matching bases. Deletions cut 0 bases from V and 4 bases from J, with 7 bases between. This CDR3 is built from 13 residues. Germline V lookup: CDR1 LGHNA, CDR2 YNFKEQ. The CDR3 region has the DNA TGTGCCAGCAGCCAAGAAGACAGTTACGAGCAGTACTTC. Protein sequence: CASSQEDSYEQYF.

J is TRBJ1-2 and V is TRBV19; possibly TRBD1 for D (6 bases). The CDR3 has 13 amino acids. V shed 5 bases and J shed 6 bases, with 13 bases lying between them. Per the germline V gene, CDR1 is LNHDA and CDR2 is SQIVND (reference sequence). The CDR3 sequence: CASSPTDRNGYTF. CDR3 DNA sequence: TGTGCCAGTAGTCCGACGGACAGAAATGGCTACACCTTC.

V usage is TRBV3-1 (or the pseudogene TRBV3-2) and J usage is TRBJ2-7, with 9 nucleotides matching TRBD1. The CDR3 runs 14 residues. In germline, CDR1 is LGHDT, CDR2 YNNKEL (reference sequence). V lost 4 bases, J lost 4 bases, and 5 bases stayed unmatched. The CDR3 is CASSLQTGGYEQYF. CDR3 nucleotides: TGTGCCAGCAGCCTACAGACAGGGGGTTACGAGCAGTACTTC.

V is TRBV13 and J is TRBJ1-2; tentative D call: TRBD1 (5 bases). V gave up 2 bases and J gave up 2 bases, with 12 bases separating them. The V gene's germline CDR1 is PRHDT and CDR2 FYEKMQ (reference sequence). This CDR3 spans 15 amino acids. The CDR3, as DNA: TGTGCCAGCAGCTTATCCGGGGGTCGAAACTATGGCTACACCTTC. Its protein is CASSLSGGRNYGYTF.

The chain combines TRBV7-8 with TRBJ1-6, with 8 bases that match TRBD1. V dropped 5 bases and J dropped 13; count of bases not matched to a gene: 13. CDR3 size: 15 residues. Germline CDR1 and CDR2: SGHVS and FQNEAQ. For the CDR3, the DNA is TGTGCCAGCAGCCCGCGGGACAGGATGTTGCGTCCCCTCCACTTT. Protein product: CASSPRDRMLRPLHF.

V and J are TRBV2 and TRBJ1-2; tentative D call: TRBD1 (5 bases). Trimming removed 3 bases at V and 6 bases at J, with 17 bases between. The CDR3 spans 15 residues. Germline-derived CDR1 and CDR2 are SNHLY and FYNNEI. CDR3 sequence: CASSDKRQGFNGYTF. The CDR3 nucleotides are TGTGCCAGCAGTGATAAACGTCAGGGATTTAATGGCTACACCTTC.

The chain has TRBV9 and TRBJ2-5, with TRBD1 matching 7 bases. Germline CDR1 and CDR2: SGDLS and YYNGEE. The CDR3 runs 14 residues. Losses at the gene ends were 4 bases for V and 5 bases for J; bases not matched to a gene: 8. CDR3 DNA: TGTGCCAGCAGCCAGACAGGGTATGGGGAGACCCAGTACTTC. This gives the protein CASSQTGYGETQYF.

CDR3 bases: TGTGCCAGCAGTGAATTGGGCGGGGCCGGGGAGCTGTTTTTT. Its protein product is CASSELGGAGELFF. The chain uses TRBV25-1 and TRBJ2-2; the D gene is possibly TRBD2 (6 bases). The CDR3 length is 14 residues. V lost 1 base and J 6 bases, leaving 9 bases between the germline ends. Looked up from germline, CDR1 is MGHDK and CDR2 is SYGVNS.

The V and J genes are TRBV4-1 and TRBJ2-5; no definite D call. Germline CDR1 MGHRA, CDR2 YSYEKL. The V gene lost 6 bases and the J gene lost 2 bases, with 10 bases spanning the gap. The CDR3 is 13 residues long. CDR3 bases: TGCGCCAGCAGTTTACAGCCGCAAGAGACCCAGTACTTC. Translating gives CASSLQPQETQYF.

J is TRBJ1-2 and V is TRBV10-3; D is uncertain. The CDR3 is made up of 12 amino acids. Germline values: CDR1 ENHRY, CDR2 SYGVKD. V was clipped by 2 bases and J by 7 bases, with 8 bases between them. The CDR3 bases are TGTGCCATCAGTGAGGAAGGGAGTGGCTACACCTTC. Its protein is CAISEEGSGYTF.

The rearrangement joins TRBV28 to TRBJ1-5; perhaps TRBD1 as D (6 bases). Deletions cut 5 bases from V and 6 bases from J, with 14 bases between. Germline V CDR1 and CDR2: MDHEN, SYDVKM. This CDR3 contains 14 residues. The CDR3 region has the DNA TGTGCCAGCAGTACTACAGGGATAGGTCAGCCCCAGCATTTT. This gives the protein CASSTTGIGQPQHF.

The chain is built from TRBV5-1 and TRBJ1-2; TRBD1 is a possible D gene (5 bases). This CDR3 has 15 residues. CDR1 is SGHRS and CDR2 is YFSETQ in the germline V gene. Trimming removed 4 bases from V and 8 bases from J, with 21 bases in between. Written as DNA, the CDR3 is TGCGCCAGCAGCCCAGACCCGGGACCTACTATGGGCTACACCTTC. Translated: CASSPDPGPTMGYTF. Full variable domain (remainder filled in from reference TRBV5-1 and TRBJ1-2): KAGVTQTPRYLIKTRGQQVTLSCSPISGHRSVSWYQQTPGQGLQFLFEYFSETQRNKGNFPGRFSGRQFSNSRSEMNVSTLELGDSALYLCASSPDPGPTMGYTFGSGTRLTVV.